This entry is about one T cell receptor (beta chain). In the source study's methods: Using reference gene primer amplification, nucleated cell counts were estimated. Assay used: immunoSEQ multiplex PCR; TCRdb lists only in-frame clones, some missing. V, J and clone size are those of that table, while D and trimming were read from the DNA. The sample consists of over 200,000 clones, 70% to 90% of them appearing once. Participants came from some 26 US areas, aged about 18 to 100 years. This specimen belongs to a study of blood T cell repertoires in COVID-19. Study-wide background: Some COVID-19 samples were acute and others convalescent; all came from the United States, Italy and Spain.

The sample consisted of PBMCs or T cells enriched from blood (not recorded which). This TCR derives from a man aged 25-45 years who had recovered from COVID-19.

CDR3 region: CASSPGTALSYGYTF. Written as DNA, the CDR3 is TGTGCCAGCAGTCCCGGGACAGCGCTTTCCTATGGCTACACCTTC. The rearrangement links TRBV28 to TRBJ1-2; TRBD1 matches at 7 bases. The junction had 10 bases not matched to a gene; V was cut back by 5 bases and J by 4 bases. CDR3 length equals 15 residues. In germline, CDR1 is MDHEN, CDR2 SYDVKM.